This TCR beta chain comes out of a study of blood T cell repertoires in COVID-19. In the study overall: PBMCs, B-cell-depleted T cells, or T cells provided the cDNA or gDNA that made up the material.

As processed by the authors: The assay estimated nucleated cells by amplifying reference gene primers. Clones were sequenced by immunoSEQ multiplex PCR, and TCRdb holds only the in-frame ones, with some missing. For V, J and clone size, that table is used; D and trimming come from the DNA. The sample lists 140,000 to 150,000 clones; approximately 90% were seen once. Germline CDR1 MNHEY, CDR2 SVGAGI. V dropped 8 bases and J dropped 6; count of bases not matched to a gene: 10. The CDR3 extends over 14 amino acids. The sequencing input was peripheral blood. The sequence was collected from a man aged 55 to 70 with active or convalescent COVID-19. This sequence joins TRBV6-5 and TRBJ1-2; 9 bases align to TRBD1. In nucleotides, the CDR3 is TGTGCCAGCCTTCCCACCGGGACAGGGAATGGCTACACCTTC. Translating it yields CASLPTGTGNGYTF.